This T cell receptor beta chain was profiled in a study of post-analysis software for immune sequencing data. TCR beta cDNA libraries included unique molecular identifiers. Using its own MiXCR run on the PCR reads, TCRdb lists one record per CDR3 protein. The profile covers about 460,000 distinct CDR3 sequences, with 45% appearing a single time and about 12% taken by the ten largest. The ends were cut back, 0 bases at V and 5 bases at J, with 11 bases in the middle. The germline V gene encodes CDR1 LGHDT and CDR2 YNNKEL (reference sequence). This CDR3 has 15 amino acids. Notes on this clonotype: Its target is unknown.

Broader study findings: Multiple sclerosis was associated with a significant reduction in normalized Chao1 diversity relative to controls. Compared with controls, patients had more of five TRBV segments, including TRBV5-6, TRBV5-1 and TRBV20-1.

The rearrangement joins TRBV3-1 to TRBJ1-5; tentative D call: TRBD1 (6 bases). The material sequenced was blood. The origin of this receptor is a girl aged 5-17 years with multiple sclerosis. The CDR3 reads CASSQDWGQDQPQHF. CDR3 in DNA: TGTGCCAGCAGCCAAGATTGGGGGCAAGATCAGCCCCAGCATTTT.